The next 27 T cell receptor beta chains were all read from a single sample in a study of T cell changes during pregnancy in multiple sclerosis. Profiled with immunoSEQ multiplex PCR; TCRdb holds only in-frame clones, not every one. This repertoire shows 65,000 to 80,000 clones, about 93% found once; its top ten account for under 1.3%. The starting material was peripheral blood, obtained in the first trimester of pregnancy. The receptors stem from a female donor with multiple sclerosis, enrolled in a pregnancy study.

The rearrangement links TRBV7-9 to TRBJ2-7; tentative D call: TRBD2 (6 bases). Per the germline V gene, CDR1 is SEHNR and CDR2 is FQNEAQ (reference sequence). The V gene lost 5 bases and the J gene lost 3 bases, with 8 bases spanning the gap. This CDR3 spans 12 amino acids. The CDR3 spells CASSEGLYEQYF. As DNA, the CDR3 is TGTGCCAGCAGCGAGGGACTCTACGAGCAGTACTTC. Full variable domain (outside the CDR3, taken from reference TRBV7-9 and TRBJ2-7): DTGVSQNPRHKITKRGQNVTFRCDPISEHNRLYWYRQTLGQGPEFLTYFQNEAQLEKSRLLSDRFSAERPKGSFSTLEIQRTEQGDSAMYLCASSEGLYEQYFGPGTRLTVT.

For the CDR3, the DNA is TGTGCCAGCAGATACCCTGGACAGGGGGCGGTTGGCTACACCTTC. Residues: CASRYPGQGAVGYTF. The V call is TRBV6-5, the J call TRBJ1-2, with 11 bases matching TRBD1. The CDR3 contains 15 residues. V was clipped by 6 bases and J by 7 bases; unmatched bases: 10. Looked up from germline, CDR1 is MNHEY and CDR2 is SVGAGI.

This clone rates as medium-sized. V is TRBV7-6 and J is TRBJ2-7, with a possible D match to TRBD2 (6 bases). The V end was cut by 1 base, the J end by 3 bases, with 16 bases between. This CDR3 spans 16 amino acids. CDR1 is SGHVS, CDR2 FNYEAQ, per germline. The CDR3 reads CASSLVGGGNLYEQYF. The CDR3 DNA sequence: TGTGCCAGCAGCTTAGTGGGGGGTGGAAACCTCTACGAGCAGTACTTC.

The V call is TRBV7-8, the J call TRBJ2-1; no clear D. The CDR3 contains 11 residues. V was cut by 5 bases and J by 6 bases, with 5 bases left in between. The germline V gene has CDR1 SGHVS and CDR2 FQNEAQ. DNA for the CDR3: TGTGCCAGCAGCGCGGTCAATGAGCAGTTCTTC. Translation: CASSAVNEQFF.

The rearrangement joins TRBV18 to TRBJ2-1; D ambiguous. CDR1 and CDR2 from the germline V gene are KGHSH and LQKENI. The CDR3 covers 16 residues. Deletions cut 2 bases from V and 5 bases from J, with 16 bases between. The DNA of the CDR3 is TGTGCCAGCTCACCAGTAGCCAGAACGAAGGACAATGAGCAGTTCTTC. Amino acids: CASSPVARTKDNEQFF.

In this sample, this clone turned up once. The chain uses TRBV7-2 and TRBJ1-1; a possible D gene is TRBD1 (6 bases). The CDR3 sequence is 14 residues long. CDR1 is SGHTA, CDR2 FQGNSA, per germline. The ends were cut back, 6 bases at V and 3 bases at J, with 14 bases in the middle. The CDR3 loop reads CASRKDRIDTEAFF. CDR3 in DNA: TGTGCCAGCAGAAAAGACAGGATAGACACTGAAGCTTTCTTT.

The CDR3 DNA reads as TGTGCCAGCAGCTTAGTGGACAGTAGCCCCTATGGCTACACCTTC. As protein: CASSLVDSSPYGYTF. The chain employs TRBV7-2 and TRBJ1-2; D is perhaps TRBD1 (6 bases). Deletions cut 1 base from V and 4 bases from J, with 13 bases between. From germline, CDR1 is SGHTA and CDR2 FQGNSA. The CDR3 has 15 residues.

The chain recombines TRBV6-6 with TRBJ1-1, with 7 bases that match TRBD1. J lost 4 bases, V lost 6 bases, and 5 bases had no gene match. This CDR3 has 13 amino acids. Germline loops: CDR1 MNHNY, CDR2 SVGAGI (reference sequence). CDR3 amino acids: CASSSTGVTEAFF. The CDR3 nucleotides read TGTGCCAGCAGCTCAACAGGGGTCACTGAAGCTTTCTTT.

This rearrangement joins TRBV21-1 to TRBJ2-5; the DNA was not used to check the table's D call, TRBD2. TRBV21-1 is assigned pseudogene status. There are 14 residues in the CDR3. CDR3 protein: CASSPTSGKETQYF. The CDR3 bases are TGTGCCAGCAGCCCGACTAGCGGAAAAGAGACCCAGTACTTC.

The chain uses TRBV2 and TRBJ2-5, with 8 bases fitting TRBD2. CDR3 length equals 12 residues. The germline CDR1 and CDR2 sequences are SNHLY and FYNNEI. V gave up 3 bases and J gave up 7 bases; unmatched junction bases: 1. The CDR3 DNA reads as TGTGCCAGCAGTGACGGGGGGGCGACCCAGTACTTC. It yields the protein CASSDGGATQYF.

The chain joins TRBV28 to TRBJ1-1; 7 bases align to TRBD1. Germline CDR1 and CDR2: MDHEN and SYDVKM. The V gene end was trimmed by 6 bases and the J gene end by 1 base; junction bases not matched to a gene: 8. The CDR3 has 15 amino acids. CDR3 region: CASSTIRQGNTEAFF. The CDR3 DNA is TGTGCCAGCAGCACGATAAGACAGGGGAACACTGAAGCTTTCTTT.

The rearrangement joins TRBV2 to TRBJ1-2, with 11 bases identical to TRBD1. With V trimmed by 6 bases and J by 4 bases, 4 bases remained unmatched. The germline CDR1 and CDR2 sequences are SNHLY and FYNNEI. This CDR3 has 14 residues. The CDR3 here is CASRAGTGGYGYTF. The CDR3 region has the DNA TGTGCCAGCAGGGCTGGGACAGGGGGCTATGGCTACACCTTC.

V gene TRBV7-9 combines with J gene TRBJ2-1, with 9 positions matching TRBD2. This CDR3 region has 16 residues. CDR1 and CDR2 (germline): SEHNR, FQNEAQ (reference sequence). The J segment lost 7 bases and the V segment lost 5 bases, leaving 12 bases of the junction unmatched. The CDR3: CASSRYLAGIRNEQFF. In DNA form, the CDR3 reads TGTGCCAGCAGCCGTTACCTAGCGGGAATTCGGAATGAGCAGTTCTTC.

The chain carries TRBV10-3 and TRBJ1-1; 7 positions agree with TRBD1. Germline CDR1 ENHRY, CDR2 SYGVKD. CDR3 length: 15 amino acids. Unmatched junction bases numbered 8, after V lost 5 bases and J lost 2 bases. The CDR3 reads CAISRTGVPNTEAFF. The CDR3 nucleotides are TGTGCCATCAGTCGGACAGGCGTCCCAAACACTGAAGCTTTCTTT.

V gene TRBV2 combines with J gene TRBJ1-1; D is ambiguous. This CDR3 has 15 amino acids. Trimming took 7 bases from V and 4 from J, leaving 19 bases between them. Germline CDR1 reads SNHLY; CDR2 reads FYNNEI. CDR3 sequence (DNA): TGTGCCAGCATCCCTCGGGAGGGAGTGGGCACTGAAGCTTTCTTT. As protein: CASIPREGVGTEAFF. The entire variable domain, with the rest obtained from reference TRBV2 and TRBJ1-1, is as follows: EPEVTQTPSHQVTQMGQEVILRCVPISNHLYFYWYRQILGQKVEFLVSFYNNEISEKSEIFDDQFSVERPDGSNFTLKIRSTKLEDSAMYFCASIPREGVGTEAFFGQGTRLTVV.

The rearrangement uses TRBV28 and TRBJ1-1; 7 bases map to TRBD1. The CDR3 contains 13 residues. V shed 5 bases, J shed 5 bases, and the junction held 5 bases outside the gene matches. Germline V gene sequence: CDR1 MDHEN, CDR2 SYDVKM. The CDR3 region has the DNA TGTGCCAGCAGTCCCCGACAGGGAACTGAAGCTTTCTTT. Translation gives CASSPRQGTEAFF.

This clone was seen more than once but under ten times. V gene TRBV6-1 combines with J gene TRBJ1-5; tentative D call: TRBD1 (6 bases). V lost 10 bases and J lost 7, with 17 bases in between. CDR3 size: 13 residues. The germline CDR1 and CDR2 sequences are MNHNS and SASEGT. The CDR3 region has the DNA TGTGCCACCCTCAGGGGAAACTTGCAGCCCCAGCATTTT. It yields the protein CATLRGNLQPQHF.

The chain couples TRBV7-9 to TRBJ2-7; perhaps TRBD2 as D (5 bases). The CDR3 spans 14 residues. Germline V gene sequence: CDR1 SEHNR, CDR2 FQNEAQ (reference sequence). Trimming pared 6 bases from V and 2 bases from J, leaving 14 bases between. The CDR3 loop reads CASSPEGGTYEQYF. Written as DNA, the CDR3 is TGTGCCAGCAGTCCAGAAGGAGGAACCTACGAGCAGTACTTC.

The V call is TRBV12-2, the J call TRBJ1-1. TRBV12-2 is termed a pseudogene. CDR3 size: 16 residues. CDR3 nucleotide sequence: TGTGCAAGTCGCTCCGGGGTTCCGGGGTTTGACACTGAAGCTTTCTTT. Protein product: CASRSGVPGFDTEAFF.

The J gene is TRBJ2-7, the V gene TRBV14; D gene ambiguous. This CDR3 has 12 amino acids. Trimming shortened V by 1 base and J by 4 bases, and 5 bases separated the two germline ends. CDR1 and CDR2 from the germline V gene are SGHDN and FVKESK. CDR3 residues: CASSQANYEQYF. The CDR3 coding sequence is TGTGCCAGCAGCCAAGCCAATTACGAGCAGTACTTC.

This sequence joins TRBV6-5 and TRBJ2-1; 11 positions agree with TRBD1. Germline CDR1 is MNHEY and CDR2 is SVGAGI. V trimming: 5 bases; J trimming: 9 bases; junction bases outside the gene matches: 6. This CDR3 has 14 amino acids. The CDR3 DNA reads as TGTGCCAGCAGTCCGGACAGGGGGCGGGGTGAGCAGTTCTTC. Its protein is CASSPDRGRGEQFF.

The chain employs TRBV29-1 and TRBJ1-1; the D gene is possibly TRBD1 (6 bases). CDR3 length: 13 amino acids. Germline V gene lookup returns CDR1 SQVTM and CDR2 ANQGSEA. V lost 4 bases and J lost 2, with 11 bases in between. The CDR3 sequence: CSVGYRVNTEAFF. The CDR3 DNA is TGCAGCGTTGGGTACAGGGTTAACACTGAAGCTTTCTTT. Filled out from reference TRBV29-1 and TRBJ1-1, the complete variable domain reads SAVISQKPSRDICQRGTSLTIQCQVDSQVTMMFWYRQQPGQSLTLIATANQGSEATYESGFVIDKFPISRPNLTFSTLTVSNMSPEDSSIYLCSVGYRVNTEAFFGQGTRLTVV.

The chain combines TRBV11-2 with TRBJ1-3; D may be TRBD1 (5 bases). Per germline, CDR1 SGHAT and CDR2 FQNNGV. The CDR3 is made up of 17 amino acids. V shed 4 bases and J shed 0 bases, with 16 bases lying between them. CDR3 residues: CASSSRDSGGSGNTIYF. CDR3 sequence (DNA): TGTGCCAGCAGCTCCCGGGACTCCGGCGGCTCTGGAAACACCATATATTTT. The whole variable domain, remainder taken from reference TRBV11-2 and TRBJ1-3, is EAGVAQSPRYKIIEKRQSVAFWCNPISGHATLYWYQQILGQGPKLLIQFQNNGVVDDSQLPKDRFSAERLKGVDSTLKIQPAKLEDSAVYLCASSSRDSGGSGNTIYFGEGSWLTVV.

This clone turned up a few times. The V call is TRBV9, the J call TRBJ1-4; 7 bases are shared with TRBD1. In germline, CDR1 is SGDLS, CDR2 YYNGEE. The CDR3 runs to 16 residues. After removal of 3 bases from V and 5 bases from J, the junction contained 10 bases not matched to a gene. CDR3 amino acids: CASSEGGRDRNEKLFF. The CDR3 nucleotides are TGTGCCAGCAGCGAGGGAGGCCGGGACAGAAATGAAAAACTGTTTTTT.

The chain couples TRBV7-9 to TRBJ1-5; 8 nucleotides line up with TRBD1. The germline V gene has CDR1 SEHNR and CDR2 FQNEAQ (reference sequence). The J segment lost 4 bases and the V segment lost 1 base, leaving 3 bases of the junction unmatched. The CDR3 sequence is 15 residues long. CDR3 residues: CASSLDRDRNQPQHF. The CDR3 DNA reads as TGTGCCAGCAGCTTAGACCGGGACAGGAATCAGCCCCAGCATTTT.

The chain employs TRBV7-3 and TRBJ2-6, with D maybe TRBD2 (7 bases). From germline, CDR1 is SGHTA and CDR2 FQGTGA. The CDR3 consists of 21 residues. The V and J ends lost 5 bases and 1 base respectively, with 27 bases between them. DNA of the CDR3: TGTGCCAGCAGCCCCCCACCCGGGGGGCAGGGGAGAAGTTCTGGGGCCAACGTCCTGACTTTC. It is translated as CASSPPPGGQGRSSGANVLTF.

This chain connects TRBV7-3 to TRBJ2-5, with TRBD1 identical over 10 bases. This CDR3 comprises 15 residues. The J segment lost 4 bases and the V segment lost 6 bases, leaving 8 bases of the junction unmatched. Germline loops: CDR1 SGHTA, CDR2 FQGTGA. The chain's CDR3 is CASRRTGGVGETQYF. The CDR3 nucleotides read TGTGCCAGCAGGAGGACAGGGGGGGTCGGAGAGACCCAGTACTTC.